The clone carrying this TCR beta chain showed up just a few times. The antigen is unknown. This specimen belongs to a study of post-analysis software for immune sequencing data. Built from TCR beta cDNA, the libraries had unique molecular identifiers in them. TCRdb recomputed calls from the PCR reads with MiXCR, one row per CDR3 protein. The data contain a few hundred thousand distinct CDR3 sequences, approximately 31% of them singletons. Whole-study results and caveats: With TRBV5-6, TRBV5-1 and TRBV20-1 included, about five TRBV segments were more frequent in patients than in controls. People with multiple sclerosis had a significantly lower normalized Chao1 diversity than controls did.

V lost 3 bases, J lost 5 bases, and 17 bases lay in between. This CDR3 comprises 15 residues. Germline V CDR1 and CDR2: SGDLS, YYNGEE. Sequencing was done on a sample of blood. The sequence came from a girl younger than 18 with multiple sclerosis. V and J are TRBV9 and TRBJ1-1; D may be TRBD1 (5 bases). The CDR3: CASSGDRGWETEAFF. DNA of the CDR3: TGTGCCAGCAGCGGGGATAGGGGTTGGGAGACTGAAGCTTTCTTT. The full variable domain, in which reference TRBV9 and TRBJ1-1 provide the parts outside the CDR3, is DSGVTQTPKHLITATGQRVTLRCSPRSGDLSVYWYQQSLDQGLQFLIQYYNGEERAKGNILERFSAQQFPDLHSELNLSSLELGDSALYFCASSGDRGWETEAFFGQGTRLTVV.